This T cell receptor (beta chain) was recorded in a study of response to subunit inactivated influenza vaccine. Study results and limitations: It was the authors' suggestion that each seasonal influenza vaccination recruits few new T cells.

Only a few counts were recorded for this clonotype. Its antigen is currently unknown. TCRdb processed the RT-PCR reads anew with MiXCR; each CDR3 protein has one entry. This table has 600,000 to 850,000 distinct CDR3 sequences, 11% to 15% appearing once. Sequencing used PBMCs from blood, obtained about 14 days before vaccination. The clonotype comes from a man aged 50 or older who received an inactivated influenza vaccine.

This CDR3 is CASSQGQVINQPQHF. The CDR3, as DNA: TGCGCCAGCAGCCAGGGACAGGTTATCAATCAGCCCCAGCATTTT. The rearrangement joins TRBV4-1 to TRBJ1-5; 8 nucleotides align to TRBD1. Germline assignment: CDR1 MGHRA and CDR2 YSYEKL. Losses at the gene ends were 3 bases for V and 3 bases for J; bases not matched to a gene: 4. CDR3 length equals 15 residues.